The clone carrying this T cell receptor (beta chain) appeared a few times. The data originate from a study of CD8 T cells in Susac syndrome. Germline V CDR1 and CDR2: DFQATT, SNEGSKA (reference sequence). The V and J ends lost 3 bases and 1 base respectively, with 12 bases between them. CDR3 length equals 14 residues. The patients serving as multiple sclerosis controls were treatment-naive. They had stable or active relapsing-remitting disease and fulfilled revised McDonald criteria. The RNA, about 0.5 to 1 ug, was put through reverse transcription using random hexamers. Amplification of TCR beta CDR3 used immunoSEQ multiplex PCR across 54 Vbeta and 13 Jbeta. TCRdb processed the immunoSEQ multiplex PCR reads anew with MiXCR; each CDR3 protein has one entry. The sample lists approximately 230,000 distinct CDR3 sequences, roughly 95% seen once, with approximately 0.072% in the top ten.

The sequencing sample was made of CD4+ T cells from PBMCs. The sequence was collected from a human donor with multiple sclerosis. The rearrangement joins TRBV20-1 to TRBJ1-1, with a possible D match to TRBD1 (5 bases). The CDR3 is CSASPRASNTEAFF. CDR3 coding DNA: TGCAGTGCTAGCCCCAGGGCCTCGAACACTGAAGCTTTCTTT.